These T cell receptor beta chains were read from a single sample in a study of beta chain features in type 1 diabetes. TCRdb's table, derived via immunoSEQ multiplex PCR, lists solely in-frame clones and lacks some. Of 600,000 to 700,000 clones listed, 9.5% to 15% were seen once; the top ten hold more than 0.1%. The sequenced sample was naive CD4+ T cells from blood. These receptors were collected from a man aged 25-40 years with type 1 diabetes. Both conserved end residues are part of each CDR3. D genes are given only for firm matches. For some rows the clone size is stated as once, few or many, or as a class when expanded; others skip it.

>TRBD2|.|TRBJ2-7|TRBV30|12
CAWSPLAGEQYF
TGTGCCTGGAGTCCCCTAGCGGGGGAGCAGTACTTC
>TRBD1|.|TRBJ2-2|TRBV30|14
CAWRTGGNTGELFF
TGTGCCTGGAGGACAGGGGGCAACACCGGGGAGCTGTTTTTT
>.|.|TRBJ2-5|TRBV6-5|12
CASSLAGETQYF
TGTGCCAGCTCACTAGCCGGGGAGACCCAGTACTTC
>.|.|TRBJ1-2|TRBV30|13
CAWSSQGGAGYTF
TGTGCCTGGAGCTCCCAAGGCGGGGCTGGCTACACCTTC
>TRBD1|.|TRBJ1-3|TRBV28|14
CASSPGQVGNTIYF
TGTGCCAGCAGCCCGGGACAGGTTGGAAACACCATATATTTT
>.|few|TRBJ1-1|TRBV5-1|15
CASSYYLDSGSEAFF
TGCGCCAGCAGCTATTACCTAGACAGCGGCTCTGAAGCTTTCTTT
>TRBD1|few|TRBJ2-6|TRBV29-1|16
CSVLLRDRAGANVLTF
TGCAGCGTCCTGCTCCGGGACAGGGCCGGGGCCAACGTCCTGACTTTC
>TRBD1|.|TRBJ2-3|TRBV28|14
CASSPRQGPDTQYF
TGTGCCAGCAGTCCCCGACAGGGCCCAGATACGCAGTATTTT
>TRBD2|.|TRBJ2-4|TRBV2|16
CASTPYSGGAGNIQYF
TGTGCCAGCACCCCTTACTCCGGGGGGGCCGGGAACATTCAGTACTTC
>.|few|TRBJ1-2|TRBV7-2|14
CASSLSAGEYGYTF
TGTGCCAGCAGCTTAAGCGCAGGGGAATATGGCTACACCTTC
>TRBD1|.|TRBJ1-2|TRBV6-5|13
CASRLGTVYGYTF
TGTGCCAGCCGTCTCGGGACAGTCTATGGCTACACCTTC
>TRBD2|few|TRBJ2-1|TRBV29-1|15
CSVGDRAGGLNEQFF
TGCAGCGTTGGCGATAGGGCGGGGGGGTTGAATGAGCAGTTCTTC